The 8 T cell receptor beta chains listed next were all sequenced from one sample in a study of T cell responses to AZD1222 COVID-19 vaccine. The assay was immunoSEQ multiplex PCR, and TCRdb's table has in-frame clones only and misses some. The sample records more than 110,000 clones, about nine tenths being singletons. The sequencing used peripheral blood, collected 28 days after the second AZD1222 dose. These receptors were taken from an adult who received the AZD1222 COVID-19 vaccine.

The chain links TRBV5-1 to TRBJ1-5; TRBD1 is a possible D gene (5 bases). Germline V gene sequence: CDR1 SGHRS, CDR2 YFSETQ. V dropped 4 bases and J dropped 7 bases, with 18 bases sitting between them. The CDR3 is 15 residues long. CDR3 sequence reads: CASSPYGAVNQPQHF. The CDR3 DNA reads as TGCGCCAGCAGCCCGTACGGGGCGGTGAACCAGCCCCAGCATTTT.

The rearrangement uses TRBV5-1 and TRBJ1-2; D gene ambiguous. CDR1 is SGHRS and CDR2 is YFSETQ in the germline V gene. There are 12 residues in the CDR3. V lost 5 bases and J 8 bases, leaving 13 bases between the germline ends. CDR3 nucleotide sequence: TGCGCCAGCAGGGTCGGCGGAGGAGGCTACACCTTC. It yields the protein CASRVGGGGYTF.

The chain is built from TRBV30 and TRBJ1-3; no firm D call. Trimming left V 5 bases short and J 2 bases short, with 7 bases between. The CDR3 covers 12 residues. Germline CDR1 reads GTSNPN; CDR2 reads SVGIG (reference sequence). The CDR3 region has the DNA TGTGCCTGGGCGGGCGCTGGAAACACCATATATTTT. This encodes CAWAGAGNTIYF.

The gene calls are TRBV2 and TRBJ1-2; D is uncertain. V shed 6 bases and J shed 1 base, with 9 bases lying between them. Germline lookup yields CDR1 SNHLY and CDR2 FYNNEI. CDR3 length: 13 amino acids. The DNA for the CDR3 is TGTGCCAGCAGGGTGGTAGATAACTATGGCTACACCTTC. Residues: CASRVVDNYGYTF.

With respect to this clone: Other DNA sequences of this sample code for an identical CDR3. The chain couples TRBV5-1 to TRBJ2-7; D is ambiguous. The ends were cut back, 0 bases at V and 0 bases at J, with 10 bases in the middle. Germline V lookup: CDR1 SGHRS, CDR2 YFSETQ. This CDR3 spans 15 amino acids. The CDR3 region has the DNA TGCGCCAGCAGCTTGGCAGTATTGAGCTCCTACGAGCAGTACTTC. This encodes CASSLAVLSSYEQYF.

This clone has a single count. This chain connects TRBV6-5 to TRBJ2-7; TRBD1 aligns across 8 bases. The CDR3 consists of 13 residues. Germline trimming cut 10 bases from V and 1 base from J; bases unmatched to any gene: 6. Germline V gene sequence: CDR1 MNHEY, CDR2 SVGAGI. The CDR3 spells CAIRDRNSYEQYF. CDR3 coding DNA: TGTGCCATCCGGGACAGGAATTCCTACGAGCAGTACTTC.

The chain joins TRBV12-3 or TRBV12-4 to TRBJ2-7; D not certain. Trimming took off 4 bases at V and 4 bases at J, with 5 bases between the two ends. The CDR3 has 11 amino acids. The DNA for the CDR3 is TGTGCCAGCAGTTCCCTTTACGAGCAGTACTTC. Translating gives CASSSLYEQYF.

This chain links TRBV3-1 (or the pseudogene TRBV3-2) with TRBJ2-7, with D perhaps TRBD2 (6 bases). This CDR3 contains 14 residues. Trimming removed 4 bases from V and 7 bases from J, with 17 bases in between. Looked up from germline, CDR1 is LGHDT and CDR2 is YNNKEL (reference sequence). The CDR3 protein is CASSLRASAGEQYF. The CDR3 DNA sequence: TGTGCCAGCAGCCTAAGGGCCTCGGCGGGGGAGCAGTACTTC.